A selection of T cell receptor beta chains follows, all from one sample in a study of shared clonotypes between healthy human individuals. Clones were sequenced by immunoSEQ multiplex PCR, and TCRdb holds only the in-frame ones, with some missing. The sample carries some 2 million clones, 85% to 95% recorded once. The material sequenced was naive CD4+ T cells sorted from blood. The receptor set was obtained from a man younger than 30 in good health. Each CDR3 is given with its conserved first and last residue. The D gene is left open where the match is weak. Clone size is shown for a subset of rows, as once, few, many or a class of expanded clone.

J gene	V gene	D gene	clone size	CDR3 protein	CDR3 DNA
TRBJ2-1	TRBV10-3	TRBD2	.	CAISALTSGTYNEQFF	TGTGCCATCAGTGCTCTTACTAGCGGGACCTACAATGAGCAGTTCTTC
TRBJ1-1	TRBV5-1	TRBD1	.	CASSLAAGGDTEAFF	TGCGCCAGCAGCTTGGCGGCAGGGGGTGACACTGAAGCTTTCTTT
TRBJ2-7	TRBV5-1	.	.	CASSSTGNYEQYF	TGCGCCAGCAGTTCGACGGGAAATTACGAGCAGTACTTC
TRBJ2-3	TRBV11-2	TRBD2	.	CASSLAWAGGTDTQYF	TGTGCCAGCAGCTTAGCTTGGGCGGGGGGGACAGATACGCAGTATTTT
TRBJ2-2	TRBV30	.	few	CAWSPRPWEAGELFF	TGTGCCTGGAGTCCCCGGCCGTGGGAGGCCGGGGAGCTGTTTTTT
TRBJ2-7	TRBV5-4	TRBD2	.	CASSFRPSGSESEQYF	TGTGCCAGCAGCTTTCGTCCTAGCGGGAGTGAGAGCGAGCAGTACTTC
TRBJ2-1	TRBV2	.	.	CASSRDSYNEQFF	TGTGCCAGCAGCCGGGACTCGTACAATGAGCAGTTCTTC
TRBJ1-6	TRBV28	TRBD1	.	CASSLLKQGVGNSPLHF	TGTGCCAGCAGTTTACTAAAACAGGGGGTTGGGAATTCACCCCTCCACTTT
TRBJ1-1	TRBV30	TRBD1	.	CAWHDRGPTEAFF	TGTGCCTGGCATGACAGGGGGCCCACTGAAGCTTTCTTT
TRBJ1-1	TRBV5-4	.	.	CASSLGGENTEAFF	TGTGCCAGCAGTTTAGGGGGGGAGAACACTGAAGCTTTCTTT
TRBJ1-4	TRBV7-8	TRBD1	.	CASSLSGTANEKLFF	TGTGCCAGCAGCTTAAGCGGGACAGCTAATGAAAAACTGTTTTTT
TRBJ2-7	TRBV10-3	.	.	CAIRGGLAETYEQYF	TGTGCCATCAGGGGGGGGCTAGCCGAGACCTACGAGCAGTACTTC
TRBJ2-3	TRBV6-1	TRBD1	.	CASSAAGTGPDTQYF	TGTGCCAGCAGTGCAGCCGGGACAGGGCCAGATACGCAGTATTTT
TRBJ1-6	TRBV2	.	few	CASSEQTNSPLHF	TGTGCCAGCAGTGAACAGACGAATTCACCCCTCCACTTT
TRBJ1-1	TRBV11-2	.	.	CASSLIGPMNTEAFF	TGTGCCAGCAGCTTAATCGGACCGATGAACACTGAAGCTTTCTTT
TRBJ2-7	TRBV29-1	TRBD1	.	CSVRQGFYEQYF	TGCAGCGTCCGACAGGGGTTCTACGAGCAGTACTTC
TRBJ2-1	TRBV29-1	.	.	CSAIRGAVGNEQFF	TGCAGCGCGATACGGGGGGCGGTCGGTAATGAGCAGTTCTTC
TRBJ2-7	TRBV9	TRBD2	.	CASSVESSGLYEQYF	TGTGCCAGCAGCGTAGAGTCTAGCGGCCTTTACGAGCAGTACTTC
TRBJ2-3	TRBV29-1	.	.	CSVVGGTDTQYF	TGCAGCGTTGTTGGGGGCACAGATACGCAGTATTTT
TRBJ2-7	TRBV4-3	.	.	CASSQDPVGPYEQYF	TGCGCCAGCAGCCAAGATCCAGTCGGTCCTTACGAGCAGTACTTC
TRBJ1-2	TRBV4-1	TRBD1	.	CASSLRQGANYGYTF	TGCGCCAGCAGCCTTCGACAGGGAGCTAACTATGGCTACACCTTC
TRBJ2-5	TRBV25-1	.	once	CASSDRRTYQETQYF	TGTGCCAGCAGTGATAGACGTACGTACCAAGAGACCCAGTACTTC
TRBJ1-1	TRBV2	TRBD1	.	CASTQTGAQNTEAFF	TGTGCCAGCACCCAGACAGGGGCACAGAACACTGAAGCTTTCTTT
TRBJ2-2	TRBV10-3	.	.	CAITALPIEQGGELFF	TGTGCCATCACCGCGTTGCCGATCGAACAAGGCGGGGAGCTGTTTTTT
TRBJ1-2	TRBV27	.	.	CASSFLPDSFQNGYTF	TGTGCCAGCAGTTTCCTCCCCGACAGTTTCCAGAATGGCTACACCTTC
TRBJ2-7	TRBV30	.	.	CAWSPNYEQYF	TGTGCCTGGAGCCCTAACTACGAGCAGTACTTC
TRBJ2-7	TRBV6-5	TRBD1	.	CASRTGGSYEQYF	TGTGCCAGCCGGACAGGGGGCTCCTACGAGCAGTACTTC
TRBJ1-1	TRBV7-2	.	.	CASSPTRVNTEAFF	TGTGCCAGCAGCCCCACGAGAGTGAACACTGAAGCTTTCTTT
TRBJ2-7	TRBV10-3	TRBD2	few	CASSWTSGTYEQYF	TGTGCCAGCAGCTGGACTAGCGGAACCTACGAGCAGTACTTC
TRBJ1-3	TRBV11-2	TRBD1	.	CASSLEGGGNTIYF	TGTGCCAGCAGCTTGGAAGGGGGCGGAAACACCATATATTTT
TRBJ2-5	TRBV7-9	TRBD1	.	CASSGTGGDETQYF	TGTGCCAGCAGCGGTACAGGGGGAGATGAGACCCAGTACTTC
TRBJ2-2	TRBV18	.	.	CASSSEGWMNTGELFF	TGTGCCAGCTCATCAGAGGGGTGGATGAACACCGGGGAGCTGTTTTTT
TRBJ1-6	TRBV30	TRBD1	.	CAWQGGQGSSPLHF	TGTGCCTGGCAGGGAGGACAGGGTAGTTCACCCCTCCACTTT
TRBJ1-1	TRBV5-6	.	once	CASSRGIEAFF	TGTGCCAGCAGCCGCGGGATTGAAGCTTTCTTT
TRBJ1-3	TRBV25-1	TRBD1	many	CASSATGASGNTIYF	TGTGCCAGCAGTGCTACAGGGGCCTCTGGAAACACCATATATTTT
TRBJ2-2	TRBV18	.	.	CASSPRVPTNTGELFF	TGTGCCAGCTCACCACGGGTTCCGACGAACACCGGGGAGCTGTTTTTT
TRBJ1-5	TRBV28	.	.	CASKNSNQPQHF	TGTGCCAGCAAAAATAGCAATCAGCCCCAGCATTTT
TRBJ1-4	TRBV11-2	.	.	CASSPRDTDEKLFF	TGTGCCAGCAGCCCCCGGGACACCGATGAAAAACTGTTTTTT
TRBJ2-1	TRBV6-6	TRBD2	.	CASISGWPGNEQFF	TGTGCCAGCATTAGCGGGTGGCCTGGGAATGAGCAGTTCTTC
TRBJ1-6	TRBV6-6	TRBD1	.	CASSGEGTGANSPLHF	TGTGCCAGCAGCGGAGAAGGGACAGGGGCTAATTCACCCCTCCACTTT
TRBJ2-7	TRBV19	.	.	CASSALWGTDHEQYF	TGTGCCAGTAGTGCCCTTTGGGGGACCGACCACGAGCAGTACTTC
TRBJ1-1	TRBV5-1	.	.	CASSRSGYTEAFF	TGCGCCAGCAGCCGCAGTGGATACACTGAAGCTTTCTTT
TRBJ1-5	TRBV5-1	.	.	CASSEGDNQPQHF	TGCGCCAGCAGCGAGGGGGACAATCAGCCCCAGCATTTT
TRBJ2-7	TRBV30	.	.	CAWSVGRSYEQYF	TGTGCCTGGAGTGTAGGGAGGTCCTACGAGCAGTACTTC
TRBJ2-5	TRBV5-1	TRBD1	.	CASSWRDRAPETQYF	TGCGCCAGCAGCTGGCGGGACAGGGCACCAGAGACCCAGTACTTC
TRBJ1-1	TRBV9	.	.	CASGATNTEAFF	TGTGCCAGCGGAGCGACGAACACTGAAGCTTTCTTT
TRBJ1-1	TRBV18	.	.	CASSPYGTEAFF	TGTGCCAGCTCACCATACGGCACTGAAGCTTTCTTT
TRBJ1-2	TRBV14	.	.	CASSPGGLYGYTF	TGTGCCAGCAGCCCGGGCGGCCTCTATGGCTACACCTTC
TRBJ2-7	TRBV6-1	TRBD2	.	CASSGRRDYNLRQYF	TGTGCCAGCAGTGGACGCCGGGACTATAATCTTCGGCAGTACTTC
TRBJ2-3	TRBV6-6	TRBD2	.	CASRGEGQYF	TGTGCCAGCAGGGGGGAGGGGCAGTATTTT
TRBJ1-1	TRBV5-4	.	.	CASSLDVRGGTEAFF	TGTGCCAGCAGCTTGGATGTCCGTGGGGGAACTGAAGCTTTCTTT
TRBJ2-5	TRBV28	.	.	CASSRSPGTQYF	TGTGCCAGCAGTCGTAGTCCCGGGACCCAGTACTTC
TRBJ2-5	TRBV5-8	TRBD2	.	CASSAGTSGGLETQYF	TGTGCCAGCAGCGCCGGGACTAGCGGGGGGCTAGAGACCCAGTACTTC
TRBJ2-7	TRBV9	.	.	CASSAPLGDPPYEQYF	TGTGCCAGCAGCGCGCCCCTCGGAGACCCCCCCTACGAGCAGTACTTC
TRBJ2-5	TRBV7-2	.	.	CASRESGETQYF	TGTGCCAGCAGGGAGTCCGGCGAGACCCAGTACTTC